These T cell receptor beta chains were read from a single sample in a study of graft-versus-host responses after intestinal transplantation. Produced via immunoSEQ multiplex PCR; TCRdb's table is partial and in-frame only. The sample includes some 43,000 clones, approximately 94% of them seen just once. Source: PBMCs, taken around 350 days after intestinal transplant. These receptors all stem from a human patient who received an intestinal transplant, so some T cells may come from the graft donor. The CDR3 runs from the conserved cysteine through the conserved F or W. A D gene is named only where the DNA matches it firmly. Size values are once, few and many counts, or a class for expanded clones, and some rows have none.

TRBV30,TRBJ2-7,-,-,TGTGCCTGGAGTGGAAGGCCTGGACTCTATACCTACGAGCAGTACTTC,CAWSGRPGLYTYEQYF
TRBV6-1,TRBJ1-5,-,-,TGTGCCAGCAGTCCCACGGGGGGAAGCAATCAGCCCCAGCATTTT,CASSPTGGSNQPQHF
TRBV4-1,TRBJ1-1,-,TRBD1,TGCGCCAGCAGCCCAGACAGGGGGAACACTGAAGCTTTCTTT,CASSPDRGNTEAFF
TRBV29-1,TRBJ2-1,-,-,TGCAGCGCGAGGGGCTCCTACAATGAGCAGTTCTTC,CSARGSYNEQFF
TRBV7-6,TRBJ1-3,-,-,TGTGCCAGCAGCCTAGCACAAGGCTCTGGAAACACCATATATTTT,CASSLAQGSGNTIYF
TRBV28,TRBJ2-1,-,TRBD2,TGTGCCAGCAGTCCCACGGGACTAGGCTCCTACAATGAGCAGTTCTTC,CASSPTGLGSYNEQFF
TRBV18,TRBJ2-3,-,TRBD2,TGTGCCAGCTCACGGACTAGCGTGGTCGGGGATACGCAGTATTTT,CASSRTSVVGDTQYF
TRBV21-1,TRBJ2-5,-,-,TGTGCCAGCAGCAAAGAGGGAACCCGAGAGACCCAGTACTTC,CASSKEGTRETQYF
TRBV6-6,TRBJ2-2,-,-,TGTGCCAGCAGTTACGGTCCAGCATCAACCGGGGAGCTGTTTTTT,CASSYGPASTGELFF
TRBV30,TRBJ1-5,-,-,TGTGCCTGGAGTGGTGGTTACAATCAGCCCCAGCATTTT,CAWSGGYNQPQHF
TRBV27,TRBJ1-1,-,-,TGTGCCAGCAGTTTTAAGCGACCCCTGGGTCCTGAAGCTTTCTTT,CASSFKRPLGPEAFF
TRBV28,TRBJ2-7,once,TRBD1,TGTGCCAGCAGTTTTGGACAGGCCCTAATCTACGAGCAGTACTTC,CASSFGQALIYEQYF
TRBV18,TRBJ2-7,-,-,TGTGCCAGCTCACCACCGGCAGGGTCCTACGAGCAGTACTTC,CASSPPAGSYEQYF
TRBV5-1,TRBJ2-1,-,TRBD2,TGCGCCAGCAGCCAGCGTGGCTCCGGACTAGCGGGAGTAACAGGCGCCTACAATGAGCAGTTCTTC,CASSQRGSGLAGVTGAYNEQFF
TRBV2,TRBJ2-2,few,TRBD2,TGTGCCAGCGTAATCGGGGGGGTGGCCGGGGAGCTGTTTTTT,CASVIGGVAGELFF
TRBV9,TRBJ2-7,-,TRBD1,TGTGCCAGCAGCGTAGAGGACAGGGGCGAGCAGTACTTC,CASSVEDRGEQYF
TRBV29-1,TRBJ1-1,-,-,TGCAGCGTCCACCTTGGGGGAGGGGCTGGCACTGAAGCTTTCTTT,CSVHLGGGAGTEAFF
TRBV6-5,TRBJ2-7,-,TRBD2,TGTGCCAGCAGTTACTCCGGGACTAACTACGAGCAGTACTTC,CASSYSGTNYEQYF
TRBV18,TRBJ1-1,-,-,TGTGCCAGCTCCGCAACACCTGAAGCTTTCTTT,CASSATPEAFF
TRBV10-3,TRBJ1-6,few,-,TGTGCCACTAGGGGCAGCCTTGCGGATAATTCACCCCTCCACTTT,CATRGSLADNSPLHF
TRBV5-1,TRBJ2-5,-,-,TGCGCCAGCAGCTTGGAGGATGGCGGGCCGGAAGAAGAGACCCAGTACTTC,CASSLEDGGPEEETQYF
TRBV6-1,TRBJ2-1,-,TRBD2,TGTGCCAGCCACCGGACTAGCTCCTACAATGAGCAGTTCTTC,CASHRTSSYNEQFF